This section outlines one T cell receptor (beta chain) sequence together with its context. Germline assignment: CDR1 LGHNA and CDR2 YNFKEQ. The CDR3 totals 13 residues. V dropped 1 base and J dropped 4 bases, with 7 bases sitting between them. Patients from Seattle were sampled longitudinally, starting during active infection. The entry originates in a study of blood T cell repertoires in COVID-19. Across the study: T cells, B-cell-depleted T cells, or PBMCs supplied cDNA or gDNA.

Original data processing: Reference gene primer amplification gave nucleated cell count estimates. Produced via immunoSEQ multiplex PCR; TCRdb's table is partial and in-frame only. The DNA gave D and trimming, while V, J and clone size come from that table. This table has 68,000 or so clones, approximately 90% appearing once. The genes are TRBV4-2 and TRBJ1-2; a weak D match, TRBD1 (5 bases). The receptor comes from a woman aged 45-65 years with COVID-19, enrolled during active disease. What was sequenced was peripheral blood. CDR3 DNA sequence: TGTGCCAGCAGCCAAGGCCAGGGCTATGGCTACACCTTC. Protein: CASSQGQGYGYTF.